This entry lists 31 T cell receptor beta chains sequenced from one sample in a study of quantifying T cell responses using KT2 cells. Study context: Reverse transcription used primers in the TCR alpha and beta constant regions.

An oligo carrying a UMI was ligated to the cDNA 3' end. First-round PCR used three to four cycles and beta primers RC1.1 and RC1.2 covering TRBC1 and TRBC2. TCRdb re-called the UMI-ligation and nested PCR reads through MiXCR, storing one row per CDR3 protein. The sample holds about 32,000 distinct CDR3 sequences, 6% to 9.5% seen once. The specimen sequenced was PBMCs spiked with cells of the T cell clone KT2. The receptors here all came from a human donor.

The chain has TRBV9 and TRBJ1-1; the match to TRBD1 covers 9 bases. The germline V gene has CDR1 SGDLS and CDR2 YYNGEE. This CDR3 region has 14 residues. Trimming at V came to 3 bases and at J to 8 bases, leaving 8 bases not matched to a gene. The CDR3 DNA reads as TGTGCCAGCAGCGCGCTCACAGGGGGCGCGGAAGCTTTCTTT. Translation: CASSALTGGAEAFF.

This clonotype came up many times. The CDR3: CASSRRASNNEQFF. The CDR3 DNA reads TGTGCCAGCAGCCGGAGGGCTAGTAACAATGAGCAGTTCTTC. The chain has TRBV7-2 and TRBJ2-1; possibly TRBD2 for D (6 bases). V was cut by 5 bases and J by 5 bases, with 13 bases left in between. Germline CDR1 SGHTA, CDR2 FQGNSA. This CDR3 contains 14 residues.

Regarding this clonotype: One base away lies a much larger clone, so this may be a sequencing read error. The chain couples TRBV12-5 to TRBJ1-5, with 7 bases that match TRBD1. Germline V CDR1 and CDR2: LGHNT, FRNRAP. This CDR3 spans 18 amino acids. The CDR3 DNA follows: TGTGCTAGTGGTTTGGACCTTACAGGGGCCGGAGGCAATCAGTCCCAGCATTTT. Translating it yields CASGLDLTGAGGNQSQHF.

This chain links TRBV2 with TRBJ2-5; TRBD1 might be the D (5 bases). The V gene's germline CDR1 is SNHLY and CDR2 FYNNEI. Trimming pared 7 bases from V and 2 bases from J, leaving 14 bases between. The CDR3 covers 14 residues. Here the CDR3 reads CASTPGIQQETQYF. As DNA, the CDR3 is TGTGCCAGCACTCCAGGGATACAGCAAGAGACCCAGTACTTC.

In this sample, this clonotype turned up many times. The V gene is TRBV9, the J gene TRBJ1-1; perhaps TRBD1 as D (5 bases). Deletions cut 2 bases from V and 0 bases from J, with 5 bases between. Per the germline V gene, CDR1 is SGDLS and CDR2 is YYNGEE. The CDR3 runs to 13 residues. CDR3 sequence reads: CASSVTVNTEAFF. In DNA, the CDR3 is TGTGCCAGCAGCGTGACAGTGAACACTGAAGCTTTCTTT.

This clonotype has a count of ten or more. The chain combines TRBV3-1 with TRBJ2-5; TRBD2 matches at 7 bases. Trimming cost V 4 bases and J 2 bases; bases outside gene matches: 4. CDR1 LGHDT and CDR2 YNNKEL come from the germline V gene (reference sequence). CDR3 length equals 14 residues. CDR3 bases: TGTGCCAGCAGCCTAGCGGGCATGCAAGAGACCCAGTACTTC. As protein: CASSLAGMQETQYF.

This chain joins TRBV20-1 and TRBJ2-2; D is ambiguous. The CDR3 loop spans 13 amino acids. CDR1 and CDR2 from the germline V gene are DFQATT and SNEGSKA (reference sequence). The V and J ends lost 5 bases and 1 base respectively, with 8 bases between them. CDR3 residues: CSAPVVNTGELFF. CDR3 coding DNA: TGCAGTGCTCCGGTTGTGAACACCGGGGAGCTGTTTTTT.

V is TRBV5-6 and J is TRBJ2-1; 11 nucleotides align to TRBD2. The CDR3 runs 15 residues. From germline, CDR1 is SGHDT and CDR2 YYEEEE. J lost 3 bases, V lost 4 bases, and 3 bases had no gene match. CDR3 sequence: CASSLLAGVYNEQFF. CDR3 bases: TGTGCCAGCAGCCTACTAGCGGGAGTCTACAATGAGCAGTTCTTC.

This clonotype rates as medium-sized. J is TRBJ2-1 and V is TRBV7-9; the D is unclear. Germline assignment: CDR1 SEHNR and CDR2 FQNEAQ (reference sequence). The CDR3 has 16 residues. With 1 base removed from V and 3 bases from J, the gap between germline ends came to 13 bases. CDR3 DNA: TGTGCCAGCAGCTTAGTAGGTGGTGGAATCTACAATGAGCAGTTCTTC. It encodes CASSLVGGGIYNEQFF.

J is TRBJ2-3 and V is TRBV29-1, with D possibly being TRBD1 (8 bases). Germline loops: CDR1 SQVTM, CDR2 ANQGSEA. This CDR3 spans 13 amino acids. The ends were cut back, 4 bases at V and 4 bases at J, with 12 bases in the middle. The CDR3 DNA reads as TGCAGCGTTGTACAGGGGGGGTCAGATACGCAGTATTTT. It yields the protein CSVVQGGSDTQYF.

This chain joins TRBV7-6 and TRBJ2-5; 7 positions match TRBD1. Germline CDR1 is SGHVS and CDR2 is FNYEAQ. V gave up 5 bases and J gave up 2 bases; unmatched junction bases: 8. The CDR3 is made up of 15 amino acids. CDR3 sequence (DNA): TGTGCCAGCAGCCCCGACAGGGTCAGGCAAGAGACCCAGTACTTC. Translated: CASSPDRVRQETQYF.

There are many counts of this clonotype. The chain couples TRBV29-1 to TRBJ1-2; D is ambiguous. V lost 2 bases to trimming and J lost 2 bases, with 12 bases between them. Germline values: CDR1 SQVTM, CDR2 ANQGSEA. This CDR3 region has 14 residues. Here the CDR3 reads CSVELSEVNYGYTF. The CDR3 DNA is TGCAGCGTTGAATTGTCAGAAGTCAACTATGGCTACACCTTC.

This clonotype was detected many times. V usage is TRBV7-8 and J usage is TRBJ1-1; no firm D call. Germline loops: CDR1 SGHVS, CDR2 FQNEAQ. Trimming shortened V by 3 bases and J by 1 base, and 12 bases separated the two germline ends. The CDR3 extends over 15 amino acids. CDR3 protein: CASSFRSRRNTEAFF. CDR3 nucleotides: TGTGCCAGCAGCTTTAGATCCCGCCGGAACACTGAAGCTTTCTTT.

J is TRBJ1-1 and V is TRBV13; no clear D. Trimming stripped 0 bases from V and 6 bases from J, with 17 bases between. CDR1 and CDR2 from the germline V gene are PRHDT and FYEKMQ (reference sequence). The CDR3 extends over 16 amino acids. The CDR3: CASSLGGLRPDAEAFF. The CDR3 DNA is TGTGCCAGCAGCTTAGGTGGGCTTAGACCCGACGCTGAAGCTTTCTTT.

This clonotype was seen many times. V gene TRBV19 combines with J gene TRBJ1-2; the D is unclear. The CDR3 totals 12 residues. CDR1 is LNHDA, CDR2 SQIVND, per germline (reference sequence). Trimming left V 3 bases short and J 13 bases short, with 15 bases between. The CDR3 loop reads CASSIVGRLATF. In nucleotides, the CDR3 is TGTGCCAGTAGTATCGTAGGCAGGTTGGCCACCTTC.

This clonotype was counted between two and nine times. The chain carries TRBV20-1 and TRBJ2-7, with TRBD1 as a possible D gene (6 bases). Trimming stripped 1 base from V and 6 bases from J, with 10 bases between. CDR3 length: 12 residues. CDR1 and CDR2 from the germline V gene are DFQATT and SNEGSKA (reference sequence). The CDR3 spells CSARARGPEQYF. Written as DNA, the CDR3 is TGCAGTGCTAGAGCCAGGGGACCCGAGCAGTACTTC.

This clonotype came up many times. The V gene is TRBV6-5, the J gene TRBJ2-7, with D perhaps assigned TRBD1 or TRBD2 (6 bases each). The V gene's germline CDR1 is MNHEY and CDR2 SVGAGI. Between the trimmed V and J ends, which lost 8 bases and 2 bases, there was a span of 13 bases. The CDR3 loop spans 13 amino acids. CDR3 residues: CASSRGPAYEQYF. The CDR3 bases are TGTGCCAGCTCTCGGGGGCCCGCCTACGAGCAGTACTTC.

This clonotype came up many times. CDR3 bases: TGTGCCAGCAGCCGGACAGGGGGAACAGATACGCAGTATTTT. Translating it yields CASSRTGGTDTQYF. V is TRBV16 and J is TRBJ2-3; the match to TRBD1 covers 10 bases. The CDR3 covers 14 residues. CDR1 is KGHSY, CDR2 FQNENV, per germline. The trim removed 4 bases at V and 3 bases at J, leaving 1 base unmatched.

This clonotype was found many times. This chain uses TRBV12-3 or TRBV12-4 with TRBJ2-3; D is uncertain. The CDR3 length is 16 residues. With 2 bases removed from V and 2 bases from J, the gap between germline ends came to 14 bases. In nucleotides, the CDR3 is TGTGCCAGCAGTTTAAGGAGAGGTTCAGACACAGATACGCAGTATTTT. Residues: CASSLRRGSDTDTQYF.

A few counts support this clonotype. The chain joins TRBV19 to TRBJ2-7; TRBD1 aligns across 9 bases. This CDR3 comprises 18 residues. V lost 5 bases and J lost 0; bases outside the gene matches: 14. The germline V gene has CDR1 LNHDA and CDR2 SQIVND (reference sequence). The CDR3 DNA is TGTGCCAGTAGTTCGATTTCAGCCCCGGGACAGGGCTCCTACGAGCAGTACTTC. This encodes CASSSISAPGQGSYEQYF.

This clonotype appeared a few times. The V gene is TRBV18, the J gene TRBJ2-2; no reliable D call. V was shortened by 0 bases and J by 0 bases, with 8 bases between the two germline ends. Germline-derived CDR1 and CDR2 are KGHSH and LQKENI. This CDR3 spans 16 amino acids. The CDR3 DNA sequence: TGTGCCAGCTCACCACCTACCACTCCGAACACCGGGGAGCTGTTTTTT. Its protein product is CASSPPTTPNTGELFF.

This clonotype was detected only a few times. The CDR3 region is CASSPRQGGSNQPQHF. CDR3 DNA sequence: TGCGCCAGCAGTCCCCGACAGGGCGGTAGCAATCAGCCCCAGCATTTT. J is TRBJ1-5 and V is TRBV5-1; 7 positions match TRBD1. The V and J ends lost 5 bases and 0 bases, in that order; junction bases with no gene match: 8. The CDR3 consists of 16 residues. Per the germline V gene, CDR1 is SGHRS and CDR2 is YFSETQ.

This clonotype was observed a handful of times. In DNA, the CDR3 is TGTGCCAGCAGCCCCGGAAGGGTCAACAATGAGCAGTTCTTC. It specifies CASSPGRVNNEQFF. The chain couples TRBV14 to TRBJ2-1; no clear D gene. This CDR3 spans 14 amino acids. The germline V gene encodes CDR1 SGHDN and CDR2 FVKESK. Between the trimmed V and J ends, which lost 4 bases and 5 bases, there was a span of 12 bases.

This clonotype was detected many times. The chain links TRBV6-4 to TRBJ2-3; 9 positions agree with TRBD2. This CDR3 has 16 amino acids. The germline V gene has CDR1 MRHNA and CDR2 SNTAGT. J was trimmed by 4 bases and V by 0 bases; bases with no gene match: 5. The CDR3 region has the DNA TGTGCCAGCAGTGACTCGACTAGCGGCGGGCCAGATACGCAGTATTTT. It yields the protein CASSDSTSGGPDTQYF.

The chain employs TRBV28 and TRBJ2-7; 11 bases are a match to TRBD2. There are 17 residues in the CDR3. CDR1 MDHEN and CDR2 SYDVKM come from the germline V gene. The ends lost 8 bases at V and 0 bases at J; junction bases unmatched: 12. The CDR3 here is CASSLLGSGRVSYEQYF. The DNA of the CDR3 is TGTGCCAGCTCGCTTTTGGGTAGCGGGAGGGTCTCCTACGAGCAGTACTTC.

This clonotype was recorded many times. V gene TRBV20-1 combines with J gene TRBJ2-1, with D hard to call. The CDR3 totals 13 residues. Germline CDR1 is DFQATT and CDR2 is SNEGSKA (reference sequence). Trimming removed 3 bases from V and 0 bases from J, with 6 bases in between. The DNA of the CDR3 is TGCAGTGCTAGCATTAGCTCCTACAATGAGCAGTTCTTC. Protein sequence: CSASISSYNEQFF.

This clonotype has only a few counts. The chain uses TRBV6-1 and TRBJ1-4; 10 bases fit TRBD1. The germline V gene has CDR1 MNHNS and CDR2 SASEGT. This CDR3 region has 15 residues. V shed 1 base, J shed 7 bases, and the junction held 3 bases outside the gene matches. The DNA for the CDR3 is TGTGCCAGCAGTGAAGGGGGGACAGGGGTTGAAAAACTGTTTTTT. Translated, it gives CASSEGGTGVEKLFF.

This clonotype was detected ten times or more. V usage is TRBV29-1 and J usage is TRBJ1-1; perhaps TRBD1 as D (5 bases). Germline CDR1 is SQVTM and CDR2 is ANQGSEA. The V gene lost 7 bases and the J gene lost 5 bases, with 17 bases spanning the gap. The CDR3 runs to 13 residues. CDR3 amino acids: CSAGDLEGTEAFF. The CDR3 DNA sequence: TGCAGCGCCGGGGACCTGGAGGGTACTGAAGCTTTCTTT. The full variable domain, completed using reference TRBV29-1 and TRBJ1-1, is SAVISQKPSRDICQRGTSLTIQCQVDSQVTMMFWYRQQPGQSLTLIATANQGSEATYESGFVIDKFPISRPNLTFSTLTVSNMSPEDSSIYLCSAGDLEGTEAFFGQGTRLTVV.

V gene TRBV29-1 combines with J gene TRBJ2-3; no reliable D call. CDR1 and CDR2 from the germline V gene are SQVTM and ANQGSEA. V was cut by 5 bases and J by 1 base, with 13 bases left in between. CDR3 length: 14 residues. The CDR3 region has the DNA TGCAGCGTTACACGACGAGAACGCACAGATACGCAGTATTTT. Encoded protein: CSVTRRERTDTQYF.

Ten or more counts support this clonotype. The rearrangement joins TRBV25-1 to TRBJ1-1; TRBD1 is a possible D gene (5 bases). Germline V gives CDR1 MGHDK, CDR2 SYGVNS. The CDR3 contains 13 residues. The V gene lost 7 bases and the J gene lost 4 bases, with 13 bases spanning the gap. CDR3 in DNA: TGTGCCAGCACTCCACTGAGGGGCACTGAAGCTTTCTTT. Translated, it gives CASTPLRGTEAFF.

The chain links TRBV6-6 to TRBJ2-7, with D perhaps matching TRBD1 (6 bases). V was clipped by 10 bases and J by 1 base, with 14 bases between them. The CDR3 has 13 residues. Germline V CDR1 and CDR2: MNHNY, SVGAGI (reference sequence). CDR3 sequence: CATTHGQSYEQYF. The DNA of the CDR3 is TGTGCCACAACCCACGGACAGTCCTACGAGCAGTACTTC.